The T cell receptor beta chain under discussion was sequenced for a study of CD8+CD57+ T cells in acquired aplastic anemia. Study-level background: Sorted CD4+ plus CD8+ cells gave DNA averaging about 3.2 ug.

Genomic DNA acted as the template from which TCR beta VDJ combination and CDR3 sequence profiling were carried out. A single record per CDR3 protein comes from TCRdb applying MiXCR to the reads. The sample carries 450,000 to 550,000 distinct CDR3 sequences, roughly a third recorded once. Individuals selected for sequencing had exhibited CD8+CD57+ cell expansion on flow cytometry. In all patients, the disease was severe acquired aplastic anemia. Sequencing input: sorted CD4+, CD8+, or CD8+CD57+ T cells (not recorded which) from PBMCs. The TCR was taken from a human donor with aplastic anemia.

The CDR3 here is CASSYGQAGNTIYF. CDR3 nucleotide sequence: TGTGCCAGCAGTTACGGGCAGGCTGGAAACACCATATATTTT. This chain links TRBV6-6 with TRBJ1-3; no definite D call. Germline V gives CDR1 MNHNY, CDR2 SVGAGI (reference sequence). CDR3 length equals 14 residues. V dropped 2 bases and J dropped 2 bases, with 7 bases sitting between them.